The 27 T cell receptor beta chains reported below all come from one sample, sequenced in a study of T cell changes during pregnancy in multiple sclerosis. Method: immunoSEQ multiplex PCR; TCRdb's copy keeps in-frame clones and lacks some. In the table there are more than 45,000 clones, 92% of which are singletons. Material: CD4+ T cells from peripheral blood mononuclear cells, obtained in the second trimester of pregnancy. Receptors originate from a female donor in good health, enrolled as a control in a pregnancy study.

The J gene is TRBJ2-1, the V gene TRBV4-1; 9 bases map to TRBD1. Unmatched junction bases numbered 4, after V lost 3 bases and J lost 7 bases. This CDR3 is 14 amino acids long. Germline V lookup: CDR1 MGHRA, CDR2 YSYEKL. CDR3 in DNA: TGCGCCAGCAGCCAGGGACAGGGATGGAATGAGCAGTTCTTC. Translated: CASSQGQGWNEQFF.

The genes are TRBV18 and TRBJ2-5; 8 nucleotides agree with TRBD1. There are 15 residues in the CDR3. J lost 2 bases, V lost 5 bases, and 7 bases had no gene match. Looked up from germline, CDR1 is KGHSH and CDR2 is LQKENI. The CDR3 nucleotides are TGTGCCAGCTCAAGGTCAGGGGGCCGGCAAGAGACCCAGTACTTC. The encoded protein is CASSRSGGRQETQYF.

The chain is built from TRBV4-1 and TRBJ1-5, with TRBD1 as a possible D gene (6 bases). CDR3 length: 16 amino acids. Germline lookup yields CDR1 MGHRA and CDR2 YSYEKL. The ends were cut back, 0 bases at V and 9 bases at J, with 18 bases in the middle. The CDR3 loop reads CASSQDPGTLGRPQHF. CDR3 bases: TGCGCCAGCAGCCAAGATCCGGGGACATTAGGGCGGCCCCAGCATTTT.

V is TRBV5-1 and J is TRBJ2-3; TRBD2 might be the D (6 bases). This CDR3 spans 14 amino acids. Per the germline V gene, CDR1 is SGHRS and CDR2 is YFSETQ. The germline V and J ends were trimmed by 3 bases and 6 bases, with 14 bases remaining between them. CDR3 sequence (DNA): TGCGCCAGCAGCTCCAGCGGGCCCCCCGATACGCAGTATTTT. Residues: CASSSSGPPDTQYF. Full variable domain (remainder filled in from reference TRBV5-1 and TRBJ2-3): KAGVTQTPRYLIKTRGQQVTLSCSPISGHRSVSWYQQTPGQGLQFLFEYFSETQRNKGNFPGRFSGRQFSNSRSEMNVSTLELGDSALYLCASSSSGPPDTQYFGPGTRLTVL.

The chain links TRBV5-4 to TRBJ1-3; D gene uncertain. Germline V gives CDR1 SGHNT, CDR2 YYREEE (reference sequence). Trimming stripped 4 bases from V and 4 bases from J, with 9 bases between. This CDR3 has 13 residues. The CDR3: CASSAGGGNTIYF. As DNA, the CDR3 is TGTGCCAGCAGCGCGGGTGGGGGAAACACCATATATTTT.

This clone was recorded only once. The rearrangement joins TRBV18 to TRBJ2-5; the match to TRBD1 covers 7 bases. The CDR3 consists of 13 residues. CDR1 is KGHSH and CDR2 is LQKENI in the germline V gene. The ends lost 5 bases at V and 3 bases at J; junction bases unmatched: 3. DNA for the CDR3: TGTGCCAGCTCATTAGGACAGGAAGAGACCCAGTACTTC. Amino acids: CASSLGQEETQYF.

This clone was seen a single time. The chain uses TRBV7-9 and TRBJ2-2, with D possibly TRBD1 on 5 matching bases. This CDR3 is 15 amino acids long. Germline CDR1 reads SEHNR; CDR2 reads FQNEAQ (reference sequence). V was shortened by 6 bases and J by 1 base, with 12 bases between the two germline ends. CDR3 DNA sequence: TGTGCCAGCAGGGCCTCAGGGCGGAACACCGGGGAGCTGTTTTTT. Amino acid sequence: CASRASGRNTGELFF.

This chain joins TRBV6-1 and TRBJ2-2; TRBD1 aligns across 7 bases. V was pared by 6 bases and J by 6 bases, with 10 bases of the junction left unmatched. From germline, CDR1 is MNHNS and CDR2 SASEGT. CDR3 length equals 15 residues. The CDR3 DNA reads as TGTGCCAGCAGCCTCGACAGGGTGGGGCCCGGGGAGCTGTTTTTT. Its translation is CASSLDRVGPGELFF.

The V gene is TRBV4-1, the J gene TRBJ2-3; 9 positions agree with TRBD2. V lost 2 bases to trimming and J lost 1 base; unmatched junction nucleotides: 7. This CDR3 spans 17 amino acids. The V gene's germline CDR1 is MGHRA and CDR2 YSYEKL. The CDR3 DNA is TGCGCCAGCAGCCAAACGCCAGAGCGGGGGGGCACAGATACGCAGTATTTT. As protein: CASSQTPERGGTDTQYF.

This sequence joins TRBV11-2 and TRBJ2-7; 12 bases align to TRBD1. From germline, CDR1 is SGHAT and CDR2 FQNNGV. The V and J ends lost 4 bases and 7 bases, in that order; junction bases with no gene match: 11. The CDR3 runs 16 residues. The CDR3 spells CASSSAFRDRGQEQYF. CDR3 in DNA: TGTGCCAGCAGCTCTGCGTTCCGGGACAGGGGGCAGGAGCAGTACTTC.

The V call is TRBV4-1, the J call TRBJ2-1; TRBD2 is a possible D gene (5 bases). Trimming pared 0 bases from V and 3 bases from J, leaving 15 bases between. CDR1 and CDR2 (germline): MGHRA, YSYEKL. The CDR3 spans 17 residues. The CDR3 sequence: CASSQEGTGMGYNEQFF. The CDR3 bases are TGCGCCAGCAGCCAAGAAGGCACGGGGATGGGCTACAATGAGCAGTTCTTC.

The V gene is TRBV7-2, the J gene TRBJ2-3; D is possibly TRBD1 (5 bases). The V end was cut by 1 base, the J end by 0 bases, with 14 bases between. The germline V gene encodes CDR1 SGHTA and CDR2 FQGNSA. The length of the CDR3 is 17 residues. This CDR3 reads CASSLGTRIASTDTQYF. The CDR3 DNA follows: TGTGCCAGCAGCTTAGGGACACGCATTGCTAGCACAGATACGCAGTATTTT.

J is TRBJ1-5 and V is TRBV4-1, with a tentative D call TRBD1 (6 bases). Germline-derived CDR1 and CDR2 are MGHRA and YSYEKL. This CDR3 contains 15 residues. The germline V and J ends were trimmed by 0 bases and 2 bases, with 8 bases remaining between them. CDR3 sequence reads: CASSQEEGGNQPQHF. The CDR3 bases are TGCGCCAGCAGCCAAGAAGAGGGGGGCAATCAGCCCCAGCATTTT.

The rearrangement uses TRBV7-9 and TRBJ1-1; maybe TRBD1 (5 bases). The CDR3 spans 14 residues. V lost 5 bases and J lost 10, with 20 bases in between. CDR1 and CDR2 from the germline V gene are SEHNR and FQNEAQ (reference sequence). This chain's CDR3 is CASSLGGADTTAFF. The DNA for the CDR3 is TGTGCCAGCAGCCTAGGAGGCGCGGACACCACAGCTTTCTTT.

The V call is TRBV19, the J call TRBJ2-7; 8 positions match TRBD2. V lost 5 bases, J lost 0 bases, and 6 bases stayed unmatched. CDR1 and CDR2 from the germline V gene are LNHDA and SQIVND (reference sequence). This CDR3 has 15 amino acids. The CDR3 reads CASSSSGGPSYEQYF. The CDR3 nucleotides are TGTGCCAGTAGTTCAAGCGGGGGTCCCTCCTACGAGCAGTACTTC.

V is TRBV6-1 and J is TRBJ2-5, with TRBD2 matching 7 bases. The CDR3 totals 14 residues. V shed 6 bases and J 4 bases; nucleotides not matched to a gene: 8. Germline CDR1 is MNHNS and CDR2 is SASEGT. The CDR3 DNA reads TGTGCCAGCAGCGCCACGGGGGGATCAGAGACCCAGTACTTC. Residues: CASSATGGSETQYF.

The chain is built from TRBV27 and TRBJ2-7; no reliable D call. CDR1 and CDR2 (germline): MNHEY, SMNVEV (reference sequence). The CDR3 extends over 15 amino acids. Trimming took 0 bases from V and 3 from J, leaving 12 bases between them. The CDR3 DNA is TGTGCCAGCAGTTTATCGAAGGTGTACAGCTACGAGCAGTACTTC. Translated, it gives CASSLSKVYSYEQYF.

With respect to this clone: Its ends do not fully match the called genes, so a read error is possible. This chain connects TRBV7-7 to TRBJ2-2, with D maybe TRBD1 (5 bases). The CDR3 length is 14 residues. The germline V gene encodes CDR1 SSHAT and CDR2 FNYEAQ (reference sequence). CDR3 residues: CASSSIRDTGELFF. Written as DNA, the CDR3 is TGTGCTAGCAGTTCGATCAGGGACACCGGGGAGCTGTTTTTT. Looking up the rest from reference TRBV7-7 and TRBJ2-2 gives the full variable domain: GAGVSQSPRYKVTKRGQDVTLRCDPISSHATLYWYQQALGQGPEFLTYFNYEAQPDKSGLPSDRFSAERPEGSISTLTIQRTEQRDSAMYRCASSSIRDTGELFFGEGSRLTVL.

The genes are TRBV20-1 and TRBJ2-7, with D possibly matching TRBD2 (6 bases). CDR1 and CDR2 from the germline V gene are DFQATT and SNEGSKA (reference sequence). This CDR3 is built from 11 residues. The ends were cut back, 3 bases at V and 9 bases at J, with 12 bases in the middle. DNA of the CDR3: TGCAGTGCTAGGGGGGGATTTGTGCAGTACTTC. Translation gives CSARGGFVQYF.

J is TRBJ1-2 and V is TRBV11-3; 8 nucleotides align to TRBD1. The V and J ends lost 6 bases and 4 bases, in that order; junction bases with no gene match: 7. This CDR3 has 14 residues. The germline CDR1 and CDR2 sequences are SGHNT and YENEEA. CDR3 sequence: CASSVDRGGYGYTF. CDR3 DNA: TGTGCCAGCAGTGTCGACAGGGGCGGCTATGGCTACACCTTC.

The chain links TRBV6-1 to TRBJ2-5; perhaps TRBD1 as D (7 bases). This CDR3 has 15 amino acids. CDR1 is MNHNS, CDR2 SASEGT, per germline. The V gene lost 6 bases and the J gene lost 0 bases, with 14 bases spanning the gap. In DNA, the CDR3 is TGTGCCAGCAGAGCAGGGGGACTGTACCAAGAGACCCAGTACTTC. It encodes CASRAGGLYQETQYF.

The V gene is TRBV14, the J gene TRBJ1-2; D is possibly TRBD1 (6 bases). This CDR3 is 16 amino acids long. Germline V lookup: CDR1 SGHDN, CDR2 FVKESK. Trimming pared 4 bases from V and 4 bases from J, leaving 19 bases between. For the CDR3, the DNA is TGTGCCAGCAGCCCCCAAGCCAACAGGGTAGGCTATGGCTACACCTTC. This translates into CASSPQANRVGYGYTF.

The rearrangement uses TRBV2 and TRBJ1-2; 11 nucleotides agree with TRBD1. Germline V gene data show CDR1 as SNHLY and CDR2 as FYNNEI. After removal of 2 bases from V and 4 bases from J, the junction contained 9 bases not matched to a gene. This CDR3 spans 17 amino acids. CDR3 residues: CASSEPGRTGGSYGYTF. The CDR3 region has the DNA TGTGCCAGCAGTGAACCGGGCCGGACAGGGGGCAGCTATGGCTACACCTTC.

The chain links TRBV5-1 to TRBJ1-5; no reliable D call. Germline values: CDR1 SGHRS, CDR2 YFSETQ. The V end lost 0 bases, the J end lost 3 bases, and 4 bases lay between the germline ends. The CDR3 runs to 13 residues. CDR3 in amino acids: CASSLDYNQPQHF. In DNA form, the CDR3 reads TGCGCCAGCAGCTTGGATTACAATCAGCCCCAGCATTTT. The whole variable domain, filled in from reference TRBV5-1 and TRBJ1-5, reads KAGVTQTPRYLIKTRGQQVTLSCSPISGHRSVSWYQQTPGQGLQFLFEYFSETQRNKGNFPGRFSGRQFSNSRSEMNVSTLELGDSALYLCASSLDYNQPQHFGDGTRLSIL.

The chain combines TRBV12-5 with TRBJ1-2; D gene unclear. Trimming shortened V by 1 base and J by 3 bases, and 6 bases separated the two germline ends. Germline V CDR1 and CDR2: LGHNT, FRNRAP. The CDR3 is 13 residues long. The CDR3 is CASGLDGHYGYTF. CDR3 in DNA: TGTGCTAGTGGTTTGGATGGCCACTATGGCTACACCTTC.

A few counts support this clone. The CDR3 DNA reads as TGCAGCGTTGAGCGGGGGGACAACACAGATACGCAGTATTTT. This gives the protein CSVERGDNTDTQYF. J is TRBJ2-3 and V is TRBV29-1; 8 nucleotides agree with TRBD2. Germline V lookup: CDR1 SQVTM, CDR2 ANQGSEA. V was pared by 3 bases and J by 2 bases, with 4 bases of the junction left unmatched. The CDR3 runs to 14 residues.

This clone appeared once. The genes are TRBV5-4 and TRBJ1-1; a weak D match, TRBD1 (5 bases). Germline V gene lookup returns CDR1 SGHNT and CDR2 YYREEE (reference sequence). Trimming removed 1 base at V and 1 base at J, with 5 bases between. The length of the CDR3 is 13 residues. The CDR3 DNA reads as TGTGCCAGCAGCTTGAGGGGGAACACTGAAGCTTTCTTT. This encodes CASSLRGNTEAFF.